The clone carrying this TCR beta chain has more than one count but fewer than ten. In the authors' workflow: A per-sample median of about 94,000 TCRs was observed, with counts ranging from about 23,224 to 690,600. From the RACE reads, TCRdb called clonotypes with MiXCR, one entry per CDR3 protein. The V and J calls, along with clone size, are taken from TCRdb and not from the paper's own processing. The sample lists hundreds of thousands of distinct CDR3 sequences, about 6% occurring once. The data stem from a study of human T cells and chemical hapten exposure. About the research overall: DPC at 2% was the sensitizing agent, placed on roughly 2 cm by roughly 2 cm of upper inner arm skin. Upper-back patch tests with 0.01% DPC were read at 6 days.

The germline gives CDR1 MDHEN, CDR2 SYDVKM. This CDR3 spans 12 amino acids. The V end lost 8 bases, the J end lost 6 bases, and 10 bases lay between the germline ends. Time point noted: patch test 2, 6 weeks after DPC sensitization. Regarding treatment: therapeutic diphenylcyclopropenone sensitization with weekly scalp DPC. V is TRBV28 and J is TRBJ2-2; D remains ambiguous. This clonotype originated in a woman in her late teens or twenties with alopecia areata. Some clones in this sample may be carry-over from other donors' samples. The specimen was whole blood, collected in connection with sensitization to the hapten diphenylcyclopropenone (DPC). The CDR3 DNA sequence: TGTGCCAGCGGACCTCCCTCCGGGGAGCTGTTTTTT. It is translated as CASGPPSGELFF.